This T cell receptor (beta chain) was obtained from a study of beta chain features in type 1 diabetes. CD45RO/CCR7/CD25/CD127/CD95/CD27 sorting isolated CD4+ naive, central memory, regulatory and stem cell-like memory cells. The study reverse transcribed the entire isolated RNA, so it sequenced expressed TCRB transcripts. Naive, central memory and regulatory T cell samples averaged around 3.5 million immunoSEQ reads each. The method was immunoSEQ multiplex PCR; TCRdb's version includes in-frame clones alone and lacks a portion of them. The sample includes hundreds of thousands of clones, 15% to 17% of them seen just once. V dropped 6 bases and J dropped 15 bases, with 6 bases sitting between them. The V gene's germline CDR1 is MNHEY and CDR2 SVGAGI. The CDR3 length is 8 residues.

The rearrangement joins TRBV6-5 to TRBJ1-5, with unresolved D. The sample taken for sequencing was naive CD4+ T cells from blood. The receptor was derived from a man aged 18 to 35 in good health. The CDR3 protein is CASRSSHF. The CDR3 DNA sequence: TGTGCCAGCAGATCGTCGCATTTT.